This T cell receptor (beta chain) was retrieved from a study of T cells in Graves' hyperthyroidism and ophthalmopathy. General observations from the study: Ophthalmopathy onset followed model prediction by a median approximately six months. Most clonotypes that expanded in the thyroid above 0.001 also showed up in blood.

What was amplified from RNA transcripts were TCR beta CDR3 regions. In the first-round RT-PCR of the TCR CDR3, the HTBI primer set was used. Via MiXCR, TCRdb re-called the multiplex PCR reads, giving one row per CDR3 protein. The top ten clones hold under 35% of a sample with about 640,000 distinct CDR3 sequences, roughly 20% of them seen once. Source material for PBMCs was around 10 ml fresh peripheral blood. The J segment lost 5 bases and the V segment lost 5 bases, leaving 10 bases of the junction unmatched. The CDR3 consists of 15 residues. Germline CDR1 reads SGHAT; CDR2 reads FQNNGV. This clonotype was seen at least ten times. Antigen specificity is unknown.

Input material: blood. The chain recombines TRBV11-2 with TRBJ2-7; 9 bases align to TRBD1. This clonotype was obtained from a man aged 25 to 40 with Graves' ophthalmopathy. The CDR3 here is CASSHGTGSRHEQYF. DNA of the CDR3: TGTGCCAGCAGCCACGGGACAGGGTCTCGCCACGAGCAGTACTTC.